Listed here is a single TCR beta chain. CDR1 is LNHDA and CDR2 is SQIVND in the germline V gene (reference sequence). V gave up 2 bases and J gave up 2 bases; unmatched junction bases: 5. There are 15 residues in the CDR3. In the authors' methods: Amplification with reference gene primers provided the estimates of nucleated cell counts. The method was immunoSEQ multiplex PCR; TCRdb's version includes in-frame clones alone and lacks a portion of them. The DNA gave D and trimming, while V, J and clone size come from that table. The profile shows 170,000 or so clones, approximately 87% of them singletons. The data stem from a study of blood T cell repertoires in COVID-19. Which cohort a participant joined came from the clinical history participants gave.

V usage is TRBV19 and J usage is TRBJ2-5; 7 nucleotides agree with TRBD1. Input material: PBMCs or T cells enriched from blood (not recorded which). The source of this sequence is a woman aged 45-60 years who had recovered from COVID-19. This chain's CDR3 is CASSIQRGPQETQYF. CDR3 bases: TGTGCCAGTAGTATACAGAGGGGGCCACAAGAGACCCAGTACTTC.